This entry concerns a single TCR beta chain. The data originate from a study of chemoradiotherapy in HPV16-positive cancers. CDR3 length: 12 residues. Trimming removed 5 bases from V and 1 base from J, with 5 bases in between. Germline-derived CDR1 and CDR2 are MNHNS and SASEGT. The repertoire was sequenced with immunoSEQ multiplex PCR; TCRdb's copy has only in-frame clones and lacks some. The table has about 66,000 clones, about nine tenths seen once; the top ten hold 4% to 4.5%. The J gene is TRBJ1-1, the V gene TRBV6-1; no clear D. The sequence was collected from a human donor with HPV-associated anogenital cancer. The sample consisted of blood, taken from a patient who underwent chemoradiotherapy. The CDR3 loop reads CASSHQNTEAFF. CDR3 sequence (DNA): TGTGCCAGCAGTCACCAGAACACTGAAGCTTTCTTT.